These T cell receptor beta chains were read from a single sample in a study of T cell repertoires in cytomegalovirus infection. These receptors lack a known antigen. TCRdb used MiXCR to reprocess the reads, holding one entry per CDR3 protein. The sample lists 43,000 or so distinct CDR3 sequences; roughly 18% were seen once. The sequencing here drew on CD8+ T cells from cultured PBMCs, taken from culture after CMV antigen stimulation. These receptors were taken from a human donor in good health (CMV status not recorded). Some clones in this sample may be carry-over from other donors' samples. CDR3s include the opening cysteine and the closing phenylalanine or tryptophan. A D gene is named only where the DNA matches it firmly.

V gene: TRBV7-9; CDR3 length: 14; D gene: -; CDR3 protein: CASSFMRRTDTQYF
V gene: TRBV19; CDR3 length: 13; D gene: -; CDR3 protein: CATGGGGYNEQFF
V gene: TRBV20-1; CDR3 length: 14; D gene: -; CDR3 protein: CSARATGGTDTQYF
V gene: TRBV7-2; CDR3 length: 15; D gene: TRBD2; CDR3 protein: CASSGGGPAKNIQYF
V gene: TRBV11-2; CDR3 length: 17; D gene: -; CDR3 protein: CASSLSPGAGAAWEQYF
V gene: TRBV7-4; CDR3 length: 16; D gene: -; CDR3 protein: CASSSVSDFFNYGYTF
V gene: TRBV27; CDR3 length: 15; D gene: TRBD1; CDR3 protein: CASSEDRAVNYGYTF
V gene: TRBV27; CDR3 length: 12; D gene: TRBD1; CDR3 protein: CASSSRGFEAFF
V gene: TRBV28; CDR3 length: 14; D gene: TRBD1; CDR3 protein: CASSYRTGGPEAFF
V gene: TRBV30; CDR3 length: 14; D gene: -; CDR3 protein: CAWSGGGHTDTQYF
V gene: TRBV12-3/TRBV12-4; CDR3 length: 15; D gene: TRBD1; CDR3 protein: CASSRPGQGNQPQHF
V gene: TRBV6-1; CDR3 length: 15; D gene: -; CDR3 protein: CASGTLLGGFGGTFF
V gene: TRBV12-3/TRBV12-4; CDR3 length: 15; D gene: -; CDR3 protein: CASSEASGDTDTQYF
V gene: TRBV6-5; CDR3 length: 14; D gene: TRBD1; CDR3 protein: CASSYGQGNTEAFF
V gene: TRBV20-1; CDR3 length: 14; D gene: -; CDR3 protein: CSAHRFPGRETQYF
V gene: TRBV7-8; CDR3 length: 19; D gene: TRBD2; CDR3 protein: CASSLANPGLAGGLNEQFF
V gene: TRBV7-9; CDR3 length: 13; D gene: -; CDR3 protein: CASSLRTSGEQYF
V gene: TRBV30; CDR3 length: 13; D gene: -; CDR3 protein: CAWSGGRNPGYTF
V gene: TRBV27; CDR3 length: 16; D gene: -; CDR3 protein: CASSLSPGLTYNEQFF
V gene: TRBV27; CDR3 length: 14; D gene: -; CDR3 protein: CASSLGGQNEKLFF
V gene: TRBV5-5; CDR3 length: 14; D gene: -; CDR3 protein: CASVRGATNEKLFF
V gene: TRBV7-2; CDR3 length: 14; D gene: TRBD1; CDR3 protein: CASSPQGGTDTQYF
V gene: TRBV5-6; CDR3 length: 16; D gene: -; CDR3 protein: CASSYTGPAGTDTQYF
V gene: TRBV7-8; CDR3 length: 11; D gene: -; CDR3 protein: CASSLEEVAFF
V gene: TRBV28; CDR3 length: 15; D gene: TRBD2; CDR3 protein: CASSASGGTQETQYF